This TCR beta chain is drawn from a study of beta chain features in type 1 diabetes. Study at large: No age, gender or cell yield differences were seen between patients and healthy donors. Taken together, all samples contributed nearly 110 million examined sorted cells.

Researchers reported sorting CD4+ naive, central memory, regulatory and stem cell-like memory cells via CD45RO/CCR7/CD25/CD127/CD95/CD27. Expressed TCRB transcripts were sequenced because the entire RNA isolate underwent reverse transcription. Clones were read by immunoSEQ multiplex PCR, and TCRdb kept only the in-frame ones, dropping some. The table includes 250,000 to 350,000 clones, 14% detected once. Study-wide findings and caveats: VDJ junctions sequenced from type 1 diabetes patients showed fewer insertions and more deletions.

Details on this clone: What it recognizes is unknown.

Germline V gene lookup returns CDR1 MNHEY and CDR2 SVGAGI. The V and J ends lost 8 bases and 1 base respectively, with 14 bases between them. The CDR3 covers 14 residues. The receptor comes from a young man in good health. Sequencing was performed on central memory CD4+ T cells from blood. The chain joins TRBV6-5 to TRBJ1-1; possibly TRBD1 for D (6 bases). In nucleotides, the CDR3 is TGTGCCAGCCGAAGTGGACAGACGAACACTGAAGCTTTCTTT. As protein: CASRSGQTNTEAFF.